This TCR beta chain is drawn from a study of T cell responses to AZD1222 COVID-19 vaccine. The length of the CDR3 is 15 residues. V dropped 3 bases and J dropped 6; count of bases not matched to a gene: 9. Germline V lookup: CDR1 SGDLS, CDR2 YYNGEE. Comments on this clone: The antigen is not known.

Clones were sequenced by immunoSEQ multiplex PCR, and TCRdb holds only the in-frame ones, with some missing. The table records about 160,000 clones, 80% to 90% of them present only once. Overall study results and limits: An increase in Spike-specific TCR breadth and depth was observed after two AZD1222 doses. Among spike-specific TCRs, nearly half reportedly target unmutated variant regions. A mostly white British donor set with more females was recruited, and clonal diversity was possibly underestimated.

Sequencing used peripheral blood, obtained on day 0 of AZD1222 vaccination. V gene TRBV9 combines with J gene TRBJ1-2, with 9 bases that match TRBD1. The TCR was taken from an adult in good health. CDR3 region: CASSDNRGRSDGYTF. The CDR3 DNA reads TGTGCCAGCAGCGACAACAGGGGGCGGTCAGATGGCTACACCTTC.